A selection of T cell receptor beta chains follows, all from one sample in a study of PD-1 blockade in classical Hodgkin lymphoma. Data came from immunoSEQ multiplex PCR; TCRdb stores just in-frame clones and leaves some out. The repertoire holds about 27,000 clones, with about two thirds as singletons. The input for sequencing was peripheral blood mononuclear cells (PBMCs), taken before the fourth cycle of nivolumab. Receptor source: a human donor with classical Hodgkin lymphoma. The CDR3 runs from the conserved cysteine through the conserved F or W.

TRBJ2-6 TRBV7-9 CASTDSGANVLTF
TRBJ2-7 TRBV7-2 CASSPGASGGAYEQYF
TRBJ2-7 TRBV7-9 CASSYGERDSSYEQYF
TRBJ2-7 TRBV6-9 CASSYLPNRMTYEQYF
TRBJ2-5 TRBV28 CAAADGLRETQYF
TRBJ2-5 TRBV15 CATSPGVRETQYF
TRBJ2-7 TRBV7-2 CASSRQQGLGYEQYF
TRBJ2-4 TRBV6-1 CASSAGGRGAKNIQYF
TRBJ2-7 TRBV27 CASSLQGKGYEQYF
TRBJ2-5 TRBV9 CASSVGFASGFVETQYF
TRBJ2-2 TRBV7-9 CASSGETGELFF
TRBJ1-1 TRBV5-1 CASSLTVMNTEAFF
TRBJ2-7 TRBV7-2 CASSRKGDTYEQYF
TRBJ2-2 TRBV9 CASSGGTSNTGELFF
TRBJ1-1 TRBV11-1 CASSLYQGASEAFF
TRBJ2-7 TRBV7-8 CASSLLGGGSYEQYF
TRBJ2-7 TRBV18 CASSPPGVPNEQYF
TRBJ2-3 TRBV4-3 CASSQDFRLAGGPLHTDTQYF
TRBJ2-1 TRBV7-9 CASSPRDWSYNEQFF
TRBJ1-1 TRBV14 CASSQVGGNTEAFF
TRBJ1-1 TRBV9 CASSVSTSQGTEAFF
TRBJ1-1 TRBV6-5 CASTLRTGINTEAFF
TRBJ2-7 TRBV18 CASSPLAPGESEQYF
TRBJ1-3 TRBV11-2 CASSLGSLGNTIYF
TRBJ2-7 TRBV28 CASSSTWTGSYEQYF
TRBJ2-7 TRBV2 CASSYITGEEQYF
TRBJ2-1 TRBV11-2 CASSLGPGQVGNEQFF
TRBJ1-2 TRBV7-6 CASSPGDGYGYTF
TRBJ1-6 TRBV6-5 CASSYSTRNNSPLHF
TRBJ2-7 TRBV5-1 CASSLWGGTPSYEQYF
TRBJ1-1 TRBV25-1 CASSGLLTDNTEAFF
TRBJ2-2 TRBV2 CASSDQGGELFF
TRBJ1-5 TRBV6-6 CASTQRVTGQSQPQHF
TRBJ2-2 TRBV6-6 CASLYVGAGNTGELFF
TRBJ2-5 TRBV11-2 CASSQISRRNPQETQYF
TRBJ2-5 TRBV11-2 CASSPRTEVGQETQYF
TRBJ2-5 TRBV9 CASSALGGSQETQYF
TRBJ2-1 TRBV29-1 CSVVEISSYNEQFF
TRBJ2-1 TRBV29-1 CSVDGTSVVEQFF
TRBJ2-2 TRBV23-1 CASSQLTGNTGELFF
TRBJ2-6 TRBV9 CASSARKGSGANVLTF
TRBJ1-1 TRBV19 CASSITPAGHTEAFF
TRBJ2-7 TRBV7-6 CASSPSGGRGYEQYF
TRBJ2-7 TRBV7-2 CASSLITGTVTYEQYF
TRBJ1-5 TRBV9 CASSALSSNQPQHF
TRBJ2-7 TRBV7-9 CASSLSYEQYF
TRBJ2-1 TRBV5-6 CASSLLKGYNEQFF
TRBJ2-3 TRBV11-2 CASSSTHGTDTQYF
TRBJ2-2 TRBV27 CASRQTTGLKTGELFF
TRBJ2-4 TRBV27 CASSWTGGGNIQYF
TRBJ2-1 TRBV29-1 CSVEDINEQFF
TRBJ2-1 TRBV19 CASNLRGGTRDEQFF
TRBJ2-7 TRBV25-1 CASSGGSYEQYF